This T cell receptor (beta chain) was sequenced in a study of blood T cell repertoires in COVID-19. Repertoires were generated with immunoSEQ multiplex PCR, while TCRdb's copy carries only in-frame clones and drops some. The table has 160,000 or so clones, more than 65% seen once; the top ten hold roughly 15%. Trimming cost V 6 bases and J 6 bases; bases outside gene matches: 8. The germline CDR1 and CDR2 sequences are LNHDA and SQIVND (reference sequence). There are 15 residues in the CDR3. The receptor's source is a man between 50 and 59 years old who had recovered from COVID-19. Material for sequencing was PBMCs or T cells enriched from blood (not recorded which). The chain links TRBV19 to TRBJ2-1; TRBD2 matches at 10 bases. CDR3 amino acids: CASSTGTSDINEQFF. In nucleotides, the CDR3 is TGTGCCAGTAGCACCGGGACTAGCGATATCAATGAGCAGTTCTTC.